Listed here is a single T cell receptor beta chain. Its binding antigen is unknown. Base qualities are missing; no much larger clone stands one base away. This sample is drawn from a study of blood T cell repertoires in COVID-19 (dated by TCRdb to about 2020). As for the study more broadly: The collaborator samples originated in the United States, Italy and Spain and spanned the acute and convalescent phases of COVID-19. Where available, HLA class I and class II types were taken from metadata supplied by the sample provider and were not determined by assay-based typing. A freely available public database, intended as a resource for researchers studying the immune response to SARS-CoV-2, is where the repertoires were released. Deeply sampled blood TCRbeta repertoires from subjects exposed to, actively infected with, or recovered from COVID-19 were included in the dataset. The samples were drawn from two sources: the first 160 participants of the ongoing ImmuneRACE study, and 950 to 1,500 subjects contributed by 6 global collaborators. The prospective study material was composed of cDNA or gDNA derived from T cells, B-cell-depleted T cells, or PBMCs. Sample metadata almost always included a de-identified subject ID, COVID-19 status, age in years and sex.

TCRbeta CDR3 regions were amplified from genomic DNA by means of the immunoSEQ Assay, a bias-controlled multiplex PCR. In the paper's pipeline: The number of nucleated cells in each sample was estimated by amplification of reference gene primers within the assay. To quantify the absolute abundance of each unique TCRbeta CDR3 rearrangement, sequence reads were collapsed and filtered. For each sample, productive Simpson clonality was calculated by taking the square root of Simpson's diversity index across productive rearrangements. The immuneACCESS repertoire file appears here via TCRdb, limited to in-frame rearrangements. These files lack a portion of the clones; in checked studies, under half of the deficit traces to unresolved V genes, and the cause of the others is not known. The V and J calls and clone size were taken over from that table, and D and trimming were inferred from the DNA. The sample yields approximately 300,000 clones; around 89% were counted once. The biggest ten clones account for about 0.8% of the sample.

Each collaborating institution followed its own protocols to collect whole blood in K2EDTA tubes. Collaborator samples were shipped for TCRbeta analysis as frozen whole blood, isolated PBMCs, or DNA extracted from either sample type. The study at large found these results: The amount of clinical and demographic metadata varied by source and participant and was provided uncurated.

The receptor was isolated from a young man with acute or convalescent COVID-19. The sequenced sample consisted of peripheral blood.

The CDR3 corresponds to CASSSQGIGYTF. Here is the DNA: TGTGCCAGCAGCTCACAGGGAATCGGCTACACCTTC. Recombination linked TRBV11-2 to TRBJ1-2, with TRBD1 as a weak D call on 6 bases. The germline V gene sets CDR1 to SGHAT and CDR2 to FQNNGV. Measured from the cysteine to the phenylalanine, the CDR3 is 12 residues long. This entry keeps only the CDR3 DNA: 36 bases, framed from base 1. V is shortened by 4 bases, J by 8 bases, and the region joining them spans 11 bases.